This T cell receptor beta chain appears in the sequencing data of a study of T cells in Graves' hyperthyroidism and ophthalmopathy. Broader study findings: In blood, most of the thyroid clonotypes expanded above 0.001 were also present.

In its sample, this clonotype was seen many times. The antigen is not known. Researchers took RNA transcripts and amplified the TCR beta CDR3 regions from them. HTBI primers were used for first-round RT-PCR of the TCR CDR3. Each CDR3 protein gets one entry after TCRdb re-called the multiplex PCR reads with MiXCR. The repertoire consists of hundreds of thousands of distinct CDR3 sequences, with approximately 13% occurring once and the leading ten covering roughly 9.2%. The CDR3 covers 16 residues. Germline V gene data show CDR1 as KGHDR and CDR2 as SFDVKD. The V end lost 3 bases, the J end lost 3 bases, and 14 bases lay between the germline ends.

Sample: blood. This chain joins TRBV24-1 and TRBJ2-1; D remains ambiguous. The TCR sequence derives from a young woman with Graves' hyperthyroidism. Here the CDR3 reads CATSDTRAGFYNEQFF. The CDR3 nucleotides read TGTGCCACCAGTGATACCCGGGCTGGGTTCTACAATGAGCAGTTCTTC.